These T cell receptor beta chains were read from a single sample in a study of blood T cell repertoires in COVID-19. Sequencing was performed with immunoSEQ multiplex PCR; in TCRdb, only in-frame clones are kept and a portion is missing. The table lists a few hundred thousand clones, approximately 85% of them singletons. Sample: PBMCs or T cells enriched from blood (not recorded which). These TCRs come from a woman aged 50 to 60 who had recovered from COVID-19. The CDR3 runs from the conserved cysteine through the conserved F or W. The D gene is left open where the match is weak. Size is omitted from some rows. Given values are once, few, many or a class for expanded clones.

d_call: TRBD2; j_call: TRBJ2-5; v_call: TRBV27; clone_size: .; cdr3_aa: CASSLWGGSRETQYF; cdr3_nt: TGTGCCAGCAGTTTATGGGGGGGGAGTCGAGAGACCCAGTACTTC
d_call: TRBD2; j_call: TRBJ2-1; v_call: TRBV10-3; clone_size: .; cdr3_aa: CATGGTSGSNEQFF; cdr3_nt: TGTGCCACGGGGGGGACTAGCGGGAGTAATGAGCAGTTCTTC
d_call: .; j_call: TRBJ2-1; v_call: TRBV5-5; clone_size: .; cdr3_aa: CASSITLGTEQFF; cdr3_nt: TGTGCCAGCAGCATCACACTAGGCACCGAGCAGTTCTTC
d_call: TRBD1; j_call: TRBJ2-2; v_call: TRBV9; clone_size: .; cdr3_aa: CASSARQGEEGELFF; cdr3_nt: TGTGCCAGCAGCGCTCGACAGGGTGAGGAAGGGGAGCTGTTTTTT
d_call: TRBD1; j_call: TRBJ2-3; v_call: TRBV18; clone_size: many; cdr3_aa: CASSETGTGGPDTQYF; cdr3_nt: TGTGCCAGCTCAGAAACCGGGACAGGGGGCCCAGATACGCAGTATTTT
d_call: .; j_call: TRBJ1-2; v_call: TRBV5-5; clone_size: .; cdr3_aa: CASSQQPQLPYGYTF; cdr3_nt: TGTGCCAGCAGCCAACAGCCACAGCTTCCCTATGGCTACACCTTC
d_call: TRBD2; j_call: TRBJ2-5; v_call: TRBV6-5; clone_size: .; cdr3_aa: CASSYSTSGRKETQYF; cdr3_nt: TGTGCCAGCAGTTACTCGACTAGCGGGAGGAAAGAGACCCAGTACTTC
d_call: .; j_call: TRBJ1-1; v_call: TRBV3-1/TRBV3-2; clone_size: .; cdr3_aa: CASSLIGNRRAEAFF; cdr3_nt: TGTGCCAGCAGCCTTATCGGGAACAGAAGGGCTGAAGCTTTCTTT
d_call: .; j_call: TRBJ2-7; v_call: TRBV5-1; clone_size: .; cdr3_aa: CASSDGAYEQYF; cdr3_nt: TGCGCCAGCAGCGACGGGGCCTACGAGCAGTACTTC
d_call: .; j_call: TRBJ1-4; v_call: TRBV5-1; clone_size: .; cdr3_aa: CASSQTERNEKLFF; cdr3_nt: TGCGCCAGCAGCCAGACAGAGCGTAATGAAAAACTGTTTTTT
d_call: TRBD1; j_call: TRBJ2-6; v_call: TRBV5-1; clone_size: once; cdr3_aa: CASSLVGQGALGANVLTF; cdr3_nt: TGCGCCAGCAGCTTGGTGGGACAGGGGGCGTTAGGGGCCAACGTCCTGACTTTC
d_call: TRBD2; j_call: TRBJ2-5; v_call: TRBV3-1/TRBV3-2; clone_size: .; cdr3_aa: CASSHSYRETSAQETQYF; cdr3_nt: TGTGCCAGCAGCCACTCCTACAGGGAGACTAGCGCCCAAGAGACCCAGTACTTC
d_call: TRBD1; j_call: TRBJ2-7; v_call: TRBV27; clone_size: .; cdr3_aa: CASSLKTGHSYEQYF; cdr3_nt: TGTGCCAGCAGTTTAAAGACAGGGCATTCCTACGAGCAGTACTTC
d_call: TRBD2; j_call: TRBJ2-5; v_call: TRBV11-2; clone_size: .; cdr3_aa: CASSFGPGLAGETQYF; cdr3_nt: TGTGCCAGCAGCTTCGGACCGGGACTAGCGGGAGAGACCCAGTACTTC
d_call: TRBD2; j_call: TRBJ2-1; v_call: TRBV7-9; clone_size: few; cdr3_aa: CASSPGLAGTMVQFF; cdr3_nt: TGTGCCAGCAGCCCCGGACTAGCGGGGACGATGGTGCAGTTCTTC
d_call: .; j_call: TRBJ2-2; v_call: TRBV7-9; clone_size: .; cdr3_aa: CASSLPAGELFF; cdr3_nt: TGTGCCAGCAGCTTACCGGCCGGGGAGCTGTTTTTT
d_call: TRBD1; j_call: TRBJ1-2; v_call: TRBV5-1; clone_size: .; cdr3_aa: CASSSGQPPFYGYTF; cdr3_nt: TGCGCCAGCAGCTCGGGACAGCCCCCTTTCTATGGCTACACCTTC
d_call: .; j_call: TRBJ1-2; v_call: TRBV4-1; clone_size: .; cdr3_aa: CASSQDDAGWPYGYTF; cdr3_nt: TGCGCCAGCAGCCAAGACGATGCAGGGTGGCCCTATGGCTACACCTTC
d_call: TRBD1; j_call: TRBJ2-7; v_call: TRBV2; clone_size: .; cdr3_aa: CASRNQGVGEQYF; cdr3_nt: TGTGCCAGCAGAAACCAGGGGGTCGGCGAGCAGTACTTC
d_call: TRBD1; j_call: TRBJ1-5; v_call: TRBV5-5; clone_size: .; cdr3_aa: CASRLGQGDQPQHF; cdr3_nt: TGTGCCAGCAGACTTGGACAGGGCGATCAGCCCCAGCATTTT
d_call: TRBD1; j_call: TRBJ1-1; v_call: TRBV6-5; clone_size: few; cdr3_aa: CASRTGTGSTEAFF; cdr3_nt: TGTGCCAGCAGAACCGGGACAGGGAGCACTGAAGCTTTCTTT
d_call: .; j_call: TRBJ1-1; v_call: TRBV19; clone_size: once; cdr3_aa: CASLDKMNTEAFF; cdr3_nt: TGTGCCAGTTTAGACAAGATGAACACTGAAGCTTTCTTT
d_call: .; j_call: TRBJ1-1; v_call: TRBV27; clone_size: .; cdr3_aa: CASSLLSDSYLPSEAFF; cdr3_nt: TGTGCCAGCAGTCTCTTGTCGGACAGCTACCTTCCCTCTGAAGCTTTCTTT
d_call: .; j_call: TRBJ2-2; v_call: TRBV7-7; clone_size: .; cdr3_aa: CASSPPPGHPNTGELFF; cdr3_nt: TGTGCTAGCAGCCCTCCTCCGGGACACCCTAACACCGGGGAGCTGTTTTTT
d_call: TRBD1; j_call: TRBJ2-5; v_call: TRBV5-1; clone_size: .; cdr3_aa: CASSLDRGRWGTGETQYF; cdr3_nt: TGCGCCAGCAGCTTGGACAGGGGGCGTTGGGGTACTGGAGAGACCCAGTACTTC
d_call: TRBD1; j_call: TRBJ1-3; v_call: TRBV7-6; clone_size: .; cdr3_aa: CASSHLRQGTLGNTIYF; cdr3_nt: TGTGCCAGCAGCCACCTCCGACAGGGGACTCTTGGAAACACCATATATTTT
d_call: TRBD2; j_call: TRBJ2-1; v_call: TRBV5-4; clone_size: .; cdr3_aa: CASSLDSGLYNEQFF; cdr3_nt: TGTGCCAGCAGCTTGGATAGCGGGCTCTACAATGAGCAGTTCTTC
d_call: TRBD1; j_call: TRBJ2-1; v_call: TRBV29-1; clone_size: .; cdr3_aa: CSVGAGGREQFF; cdr3_nt: TGCAGCGTTGGAGCAGGGGGACGGGAGCAGTTCTTC
d_call: TRBD2; j_call: TRBJ2-3; v_call: TRBV5-5; clone_size: once; cdr3_aa: CASIWGASGGRDTQYF; cdr3_nt: TGTGCCAGCATCTGGGGAGCTAGCGGAGGTAGGGATACGCAGTATTTT
d_call: TRBD1; j_call: TRBJ1-3; v_call: TRBV6-5; clone_size: few; cdr3_aa: CASSRQGLGGNTIYF; cdr3_nt: TGTGCCAGCAGTCGACAGGGGCTTGGGGGAAACACCATATATTTT
d_call: .; j_call: TRBJ1-4; v_call: TRBV19; clone_size: .; cdr3_aa: CASSPGRATNEKLFF; cdr3_nt: TGTGCCAGTAGCCCAGGGAGGGCAACTAATGAAAAACTGTTTTTT
d_call: .; j_call: TRBJ1-3; v_call: TRBV2; clone_size: .; cdr3_aa: CASYLGAFPGNTIYF; cdr3_nt: TGTGCCAGCTATTTGGGGGCCTTCCCTGGAAACACCATATATTTT
d_call: TRBD2; j_call: TRBJ2-5; v_call: TRBV19; clone_size: few; cdr3_aa: CASSILAGTEETQYF; cdr3_nt: TGTGCCAGTAGTATTCTAGCGGGGACCGAAGAGACCCAGTACTTC
d_call: TRBD1; j_call: TRBJ1-1; v_call: TRBV28; clone_size: .; cdr3_aa: CASRTTGVTEAFF; cdr3_nt: TGTGCCAGCAGGACTACAGGGGTCACTGAAGCTTTCTTT
d_call: TRBD1; j_call: TRBJ1-1; v_call: TRBV7-9; clone_size: .; cdr3_aa: CASTGTGGGEAFF; cdr3_nt: TGTGCCAGCACCGGGACAGGGGGCGGTGAAGCTTTCTTT
d_call: .; j_call: TRBJ1-1; v_call: TRBV3-1/TRBV3-2; clone_size: once; cdr3_aa: CASSQPDSEAFF; cdr3_nt: TGTGCCAGCAGCCAACCCGACAGTGAAGCTTTCTTT
d_call: .; j_call: TRBJ1-4; v_call: TRBV5-3; clone_size: .; cdr3_aa: CARSVERPRKKATNEKLFF; cdr3_nt: TGTGCCAGAAGCGTAGAGAGGCCCCGTAAGAAAGCAACTAATGAAAAACTGTTTTTT
d_call: TRBD2; j_call: TRBJ2-7; v_call: TRBV6-1; clone_size: .; cdr3_aa: CASSDRGRLAYEQYF; cdr3_nt: TGTGCCAGCAGTGATCGCGGGAGGCTTGCCTACGAGCAGTACTTC
d_call: TRBD2; j_call: TRBJ2-7; v_call: TRBV18; clone_size: .; cdr3_aa: CASSFGTSGVYEQYF; cdr3_nt: TGTGCCAGCTCGTTCGGGACTAGCGGGGTCTACGAGCAGTACTTC
d_call: .; j_call: TRBJ2-1; v_call: TRBV11-3; clone_size: .; cdr3_aa: CASSHGGNPNEQFF; cdr3_nt: TGTGCCAGCAGCCACGGCGGGAATCCCAATGAGCAGTTCTTC
d_call: TRBD1; j_call: TRBJ1-2; v_call: TRBV3-1/TRBV3-2; clone_size: .; cdr3_aa: CASSQTGGPRGYGYTF; cdr3_nt: TGTGCCAGCAGCCAGACAGGGGGTCCAAGGGGCTATGGCTACACCTTC
d_call: TRBD1; j_call: TRBJ1-6; v_call: TRBV28; clone_size: .; cdr3_aa: CASRGQMNSPLHF; cdr3_nt: TGTGCCAGCAGGGGACAGATGAATTCACCCCTCCACTTT
d_call: TRBD2; j_call: TRBJ2-3; v_call: TRBV19; clone_size: .; cdr3_aa: CASSTTSGRALGTDTQYF; cdr3_nt: TGTGCCAGTAGTACAACTAGCGGGAGGGCCCTCGGCACAGATACGCAGTATTTT
d_call: TRBD2; j_call: TRBJ2-1; v_call: TRBV30; clone_size: .; cdr3_aa: CAWSVFRGSSYNEQFF; cdr3_nt: TGTGCCTGGAGTGTATTTCGCGGGAGCTCCTACAATGAGCAGTTCTTC
d_call: .; j_call: TRBJ2-1; v_call: TRBV5-4; clone_size: .; cdr3_aa: CASSLDGSYNEQFF; cdr3_nt: TGTGCCAGCAGCTTGGACGGCTCCTACAATGAGCAGTTCTTC
d_call: TRBD2; j_call: TRBJ2-2; v_call: TRBV9; clone_size: .; cdr3_aa: CASSVGTSGYLTGELFF; cdr3_nt: TGTGCCAGCAGCGTGGGGACTAGCGGGTACCTCACCGGGGAGCTGTTTTTT
d_call: TRBD2; j_call: TRBJ2-5; v_call: TRBV19; clone_size: .; cdr3_aa: CASKMGPASGSGETQYF; cdr3_nt: TGTGCCAGTAAAATGGGGCCCGCTAGCGGGAGTGGCGAGACCCAGTACTTC
d_call: TRBD2; j_call: TRBJ2-7; v_call: TRBV5-1; clone_size: once; cdr3_aa: CASSRGTSGRIDEQYF; cdr3_nt: TGCGCCAGCAGCCGTGGGACTAGCGGGAGAATCGACGAGCAGTACTTC
d_call: .; j_call: TRBJ1-2; v_call: TRBV5-4; clone_size: .; cdr3_aa: CASSLDRLVNYGYTF; cdr3_nt: TGTGCCAGCAGCTTAGACAGACTTGTCAACTATGGCTACACCTTC
d_call: .; j_call: TRBJ2-7; v_call: TRBV5-5; clone_size: .; cdr3_aa: CASSRSGGGAYEQYF; cdr3_nt: TGTGCCAGCAGCAGGTCAGGAGGAGGGGCCTACGAGCAGTACTTC
d_call: TRBD1; j_call: TRBJ2-7; v_call: TRBV3-1/TRBV3-2; clone_size: .; cdr3_aa: CASSQVRGQGRYF; cdr3_nt: TGTGCCAGCAGCCAAGTCCGTGGACAGGGCCGGTACTTC
d_call: TRBD2; j_call: TRBJ2-1; v_call: TRBV2; clone_size: .; cdr3_aa: CASSDVLAGDNEQFF; cdr3_nt: TGTGCCAGCAGTGACGTACTAGCGGGGGACAATGAGCAGTTCTTC